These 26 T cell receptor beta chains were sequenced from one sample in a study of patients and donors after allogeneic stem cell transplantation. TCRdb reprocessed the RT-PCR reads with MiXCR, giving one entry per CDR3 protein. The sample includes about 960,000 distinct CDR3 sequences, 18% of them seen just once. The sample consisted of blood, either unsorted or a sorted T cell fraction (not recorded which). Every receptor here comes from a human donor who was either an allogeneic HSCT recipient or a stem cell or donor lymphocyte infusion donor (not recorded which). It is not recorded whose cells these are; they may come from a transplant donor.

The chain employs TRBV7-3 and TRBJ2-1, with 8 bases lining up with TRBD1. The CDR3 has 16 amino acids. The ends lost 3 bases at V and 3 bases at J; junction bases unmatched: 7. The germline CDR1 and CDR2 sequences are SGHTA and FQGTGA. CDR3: CASSFVATGVYNEQFF. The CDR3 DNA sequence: TGTGCCAGCAGCTTCGTTGCGACAGGGGTCTACAATGAGCAGTTCTTC.

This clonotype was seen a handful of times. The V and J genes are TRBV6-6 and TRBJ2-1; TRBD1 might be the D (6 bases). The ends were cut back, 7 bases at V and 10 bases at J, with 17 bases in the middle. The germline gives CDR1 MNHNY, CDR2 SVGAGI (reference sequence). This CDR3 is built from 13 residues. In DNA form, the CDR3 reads TGTGCCAGCAATCCTCCAGGGGTCGGGGAGCAGTTCTTC. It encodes CASNPPGVGEQFF.

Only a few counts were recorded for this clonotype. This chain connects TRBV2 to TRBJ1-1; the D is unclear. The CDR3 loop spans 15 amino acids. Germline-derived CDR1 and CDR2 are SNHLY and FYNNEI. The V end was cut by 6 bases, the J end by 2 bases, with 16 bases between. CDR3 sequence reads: CASRASKGGNTEAFF. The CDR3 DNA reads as TGTGCCAGCAGGGCGTCGAAGGGTGGTAACACTGAAGCTTTCTTT.

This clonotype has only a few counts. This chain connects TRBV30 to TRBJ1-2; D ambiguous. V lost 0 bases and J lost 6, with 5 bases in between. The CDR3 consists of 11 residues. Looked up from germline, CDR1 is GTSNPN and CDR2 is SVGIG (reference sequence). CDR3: CAWSVRDGYTF. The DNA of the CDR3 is TGTGCCTGGAGTGTGAGGGATGGCTACACCTTC.

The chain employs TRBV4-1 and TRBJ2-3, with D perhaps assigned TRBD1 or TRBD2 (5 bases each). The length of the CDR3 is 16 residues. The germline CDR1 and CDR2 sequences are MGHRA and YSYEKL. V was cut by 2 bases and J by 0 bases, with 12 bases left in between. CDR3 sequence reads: CASSQLHRTSTDTQYF. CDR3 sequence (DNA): TGCGCCAGCAGCCAACTACACAGGACTAGCACAGATACGCAGTATTTT.

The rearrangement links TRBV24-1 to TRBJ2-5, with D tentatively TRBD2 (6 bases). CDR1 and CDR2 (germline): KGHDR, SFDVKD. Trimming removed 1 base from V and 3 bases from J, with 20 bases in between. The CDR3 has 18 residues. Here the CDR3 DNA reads TGTGCCACCAGTGATTTAGGCGGGGCAGGCGCCCGTAAAGAGACCCAGTACTTC. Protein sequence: CATSDLGGAGARKETQYF.

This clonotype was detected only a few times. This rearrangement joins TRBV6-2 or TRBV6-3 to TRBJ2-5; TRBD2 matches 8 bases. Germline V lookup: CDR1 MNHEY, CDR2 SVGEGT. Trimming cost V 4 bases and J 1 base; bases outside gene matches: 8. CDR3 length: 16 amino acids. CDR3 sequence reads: CASSFRAGVPQETQYF. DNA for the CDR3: TGTGCCAGCAGTTTCAGAGCGGGGGTCCCCCAAGAGACCCAGTACTTC.

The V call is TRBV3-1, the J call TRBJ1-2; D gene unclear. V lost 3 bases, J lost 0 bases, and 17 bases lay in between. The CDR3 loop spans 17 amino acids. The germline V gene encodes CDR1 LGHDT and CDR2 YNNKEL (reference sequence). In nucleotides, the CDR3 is TGTGCCAGCAGCCACACCCGTGGGCACGAGGCTAACTATGGCTACACCTTC. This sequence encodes CASSHTRGHEANYGYTF.

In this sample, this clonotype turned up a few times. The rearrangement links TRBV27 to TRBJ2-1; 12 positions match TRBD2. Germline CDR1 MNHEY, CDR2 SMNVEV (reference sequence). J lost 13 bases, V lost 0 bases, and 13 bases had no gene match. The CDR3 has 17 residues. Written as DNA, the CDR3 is TGTGCCAGCAGTTTATCGAGGACTAGCGGGAAAGTACCCCCCCAGTTCTTC. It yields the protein CASSLSRTSGKVPPQFF.

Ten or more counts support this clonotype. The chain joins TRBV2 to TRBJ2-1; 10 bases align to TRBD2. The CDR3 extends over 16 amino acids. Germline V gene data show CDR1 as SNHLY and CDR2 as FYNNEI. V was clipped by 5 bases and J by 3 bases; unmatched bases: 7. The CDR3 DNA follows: TGTGCCAGCAGTCCTGAGACTAGCGGGCGCTACAATGAGCAGTTCTTC. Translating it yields CASSPETSGRYNEQFF.

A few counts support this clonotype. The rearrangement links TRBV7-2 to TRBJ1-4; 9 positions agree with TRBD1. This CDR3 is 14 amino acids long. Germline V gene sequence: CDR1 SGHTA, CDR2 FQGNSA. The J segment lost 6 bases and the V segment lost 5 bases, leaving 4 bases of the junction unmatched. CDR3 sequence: CASSADRGHEKLFF. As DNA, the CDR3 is TGTGCCAGCAGCGCGGACAGGGGTCATGAAAAACTGTTTTTT.

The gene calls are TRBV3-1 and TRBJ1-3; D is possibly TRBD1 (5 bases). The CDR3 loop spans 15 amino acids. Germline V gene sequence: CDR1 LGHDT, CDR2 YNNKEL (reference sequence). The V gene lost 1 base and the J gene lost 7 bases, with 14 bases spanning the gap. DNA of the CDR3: TGTGCCAGCAGCCAAGTGAACAGGAAAGTGAACACCATATATTTT. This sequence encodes CASSQVNRKVNTIYF.

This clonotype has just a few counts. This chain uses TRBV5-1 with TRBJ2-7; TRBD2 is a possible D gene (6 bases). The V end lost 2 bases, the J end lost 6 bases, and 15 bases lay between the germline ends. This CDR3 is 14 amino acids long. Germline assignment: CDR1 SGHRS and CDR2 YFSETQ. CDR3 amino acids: CASSFEAGKGEQYF. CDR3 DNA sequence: TGCGCCAGCAGCTTTGAGGCGGGGAAGGGCGAGCAGTACTTC.

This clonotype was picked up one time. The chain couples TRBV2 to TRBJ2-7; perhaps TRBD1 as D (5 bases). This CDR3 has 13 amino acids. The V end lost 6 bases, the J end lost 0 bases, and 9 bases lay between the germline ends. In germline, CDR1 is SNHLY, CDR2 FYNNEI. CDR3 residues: CASRDTDSYEQYF. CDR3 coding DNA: TGTGCCAGCAGGGACACCGACTCCTACGAGCAGTACTTC.

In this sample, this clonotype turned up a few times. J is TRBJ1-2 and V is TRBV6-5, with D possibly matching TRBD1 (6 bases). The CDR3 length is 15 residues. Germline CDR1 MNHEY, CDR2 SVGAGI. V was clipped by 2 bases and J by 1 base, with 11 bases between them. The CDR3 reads CASSYDGQRNYGYTF. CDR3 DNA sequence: TGTGCCAGCAGTTACGACGGACAGCGTAACTATGGCTACACCTTC.

The CDR3 DNA reads TGTGCCAGCAGTTTAAAGACTAGCCACGAGCAGTTCTTC. It yields the protein CASSLKTSHEQFF. The V call is TRBV27, the J call TRBJ2-1; 7 bases fit TRBD2. Unmatched junction bases numbered 5, after V lost 2 bases and J lost 10 bases. This CDR3 is built from 13 residues. The germline V gene encodes CDR1 MNHEY and CDR2 SMNVEV (reference sequence).

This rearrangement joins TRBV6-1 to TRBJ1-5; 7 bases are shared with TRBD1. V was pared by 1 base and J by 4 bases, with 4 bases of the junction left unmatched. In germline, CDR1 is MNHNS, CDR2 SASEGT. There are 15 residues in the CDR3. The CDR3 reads CASSEGQGGNQPQHF. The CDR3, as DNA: TGTGCCAGCAGTGAAGGACAGGGAGGGAATCAGCCCCAGCATTTT.

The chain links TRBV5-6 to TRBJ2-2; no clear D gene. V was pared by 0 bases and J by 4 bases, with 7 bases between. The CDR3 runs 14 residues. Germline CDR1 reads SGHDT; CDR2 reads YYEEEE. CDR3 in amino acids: CASSLGGFTGELFF. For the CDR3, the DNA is TGTGCCAGCAGCTTGGGGGGTTTCACCGGGGAGCTGTTTTTT.

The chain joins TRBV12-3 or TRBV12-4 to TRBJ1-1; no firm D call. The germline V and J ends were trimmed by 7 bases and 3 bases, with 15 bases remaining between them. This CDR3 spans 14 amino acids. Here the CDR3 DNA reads TGTGCCAGCAACTCACAGCGCAGCGACACTGAAGCTTTCTTT. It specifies CASNSQRSDTEAFF.

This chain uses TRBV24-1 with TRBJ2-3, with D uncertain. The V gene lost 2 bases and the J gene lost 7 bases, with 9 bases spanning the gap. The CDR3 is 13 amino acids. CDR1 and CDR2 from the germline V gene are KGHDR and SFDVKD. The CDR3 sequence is CATSDSGRNTQYF. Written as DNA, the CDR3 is TGTGCCACCAGTGATTCGGGTAGGAATACGCAGTATTTT.

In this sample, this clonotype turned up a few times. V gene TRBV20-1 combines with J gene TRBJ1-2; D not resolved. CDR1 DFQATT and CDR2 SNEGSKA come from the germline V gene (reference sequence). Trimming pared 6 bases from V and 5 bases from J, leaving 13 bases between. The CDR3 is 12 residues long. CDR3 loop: CSAPGTDYGYTF. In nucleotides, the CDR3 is TGCAGTGCCCCCGGAACCGATTATGGCTACACCTTC.

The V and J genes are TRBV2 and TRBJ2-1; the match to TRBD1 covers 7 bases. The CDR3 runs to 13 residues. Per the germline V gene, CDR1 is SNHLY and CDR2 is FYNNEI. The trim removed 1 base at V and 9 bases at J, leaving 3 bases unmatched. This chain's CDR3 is CASSEETGTEQFF. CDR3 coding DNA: TGTGCCAGCAGTGAAGAGACAGGGACTGAGCAGTTCTTC.

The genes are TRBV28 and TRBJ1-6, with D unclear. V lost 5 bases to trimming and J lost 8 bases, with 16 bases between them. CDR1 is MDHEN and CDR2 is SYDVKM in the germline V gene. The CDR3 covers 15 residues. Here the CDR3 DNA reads TGTGCCAGCAGTCCCCAGGATGGGCGCCATTCACCCCTCCACTTT. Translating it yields CASSPQDGRHSPLHF. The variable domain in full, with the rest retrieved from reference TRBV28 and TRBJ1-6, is DVKVTQSSRYLVKRTGEKVFLECVQDMDHENMFWYRQDPGLGLRLIYFSYDVKMKEKGDIPEGYSVSREKKERFSLILESASTNQTSMYLCASSPQDGRHSPLHFGNGTRLTVT.

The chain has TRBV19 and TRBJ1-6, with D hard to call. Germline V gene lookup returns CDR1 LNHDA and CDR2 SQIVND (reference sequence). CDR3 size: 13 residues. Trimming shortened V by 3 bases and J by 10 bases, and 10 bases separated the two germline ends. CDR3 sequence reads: CASSIGGSSPLHF. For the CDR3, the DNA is TGTGCCAGTAGTATCGGCGGGTCCTCACCCCTCCACTTT.

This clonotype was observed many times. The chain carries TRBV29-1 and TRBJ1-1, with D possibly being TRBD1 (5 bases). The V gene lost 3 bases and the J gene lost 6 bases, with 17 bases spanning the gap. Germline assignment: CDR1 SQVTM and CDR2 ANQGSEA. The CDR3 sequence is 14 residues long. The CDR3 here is CSVDSGTPKAEAFF. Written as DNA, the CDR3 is TGCAGCGTTGATAGTGGGACCCCGAAGGCTGAAGCTTTCTTT.

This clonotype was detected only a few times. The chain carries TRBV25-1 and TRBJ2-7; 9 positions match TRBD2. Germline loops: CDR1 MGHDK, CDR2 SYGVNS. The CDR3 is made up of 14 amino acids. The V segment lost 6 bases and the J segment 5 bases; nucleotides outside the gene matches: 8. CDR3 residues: CASSAGGRVHEQYF. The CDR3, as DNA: TGTGCCAGCAGCGCCGGCGGGAGGGTCCACGAGCAGTACTTC.